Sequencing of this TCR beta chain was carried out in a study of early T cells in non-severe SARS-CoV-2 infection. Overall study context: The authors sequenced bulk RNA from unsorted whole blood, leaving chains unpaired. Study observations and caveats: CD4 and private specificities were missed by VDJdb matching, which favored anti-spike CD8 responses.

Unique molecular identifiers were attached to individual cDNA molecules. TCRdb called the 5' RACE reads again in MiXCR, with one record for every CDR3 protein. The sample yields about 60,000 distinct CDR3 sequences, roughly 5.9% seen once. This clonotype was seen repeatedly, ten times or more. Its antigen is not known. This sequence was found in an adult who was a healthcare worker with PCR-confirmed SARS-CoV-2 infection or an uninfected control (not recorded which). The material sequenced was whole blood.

The CDR3 DNA sequence: TGTGCCAGCAGCCGTCCGGGACTCTATACGCAGTATTTT. It specifies CASSRPGLYTQYF. The genes are TRBV6-2 or TRBV6-3 and TRBJ2-3, with D perhaps matching TRBD2 (6 bases). Deletions cut 6 bases from V and 7 bases from J, with 14 bases between. The CDR3 is 13 amino acids. CDR1 is MNHEY and CDR2 is SVGEGT in the germline V gene.